The clone carrying this TCR beta chain showed up many times. Each CDR3 protein is one row after TCRdb ran MiXCR on the RACE reads. The repertoire includes around 110,000 distinct CDR3 sequences, around 11% of them detected once, and over 2% sits in the top ten. The time point is: patch test 3, about 24 weeks after DPC sensitization. The treatment is: therapeutic diphenylcyclopropenone sensitization with weekly scalp DPC. Looked up from germline, CDR1 is SGHVS and CDR2 is FQNEAQ. Trimming stripped 4 bases from V and 3 bases from J, with 7 bases between. CDR3 size: 13 residues. The record originates from a study of human T cells and chemical hapten exposure.

The input for sequencing was whole blood, taken in connection with sensitization to the hapten diphenylcyclopropenone (DPC). The V call is TRBV7-8, the J call TRBJ2-1; maybe TRBD1 (5 bases). The source of this sequence is a woman aged 45-65 years with alopecia areata. Some clones in this sample may be carry-over from other donors' samples. The CDR3 DNA reads as TGTGCCAGCAGCTCAACAGGCTACAATGAGCAGTTCTTC. Encoded protein: CASSSTGYNEQFF.